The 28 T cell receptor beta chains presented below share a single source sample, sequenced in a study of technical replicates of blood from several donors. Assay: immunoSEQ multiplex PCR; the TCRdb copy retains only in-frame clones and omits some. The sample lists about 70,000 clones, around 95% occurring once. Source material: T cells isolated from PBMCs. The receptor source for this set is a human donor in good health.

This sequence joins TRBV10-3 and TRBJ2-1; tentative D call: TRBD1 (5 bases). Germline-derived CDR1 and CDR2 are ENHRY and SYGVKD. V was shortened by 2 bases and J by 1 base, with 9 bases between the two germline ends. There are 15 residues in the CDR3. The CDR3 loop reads CAISEGAFSYNEQFF. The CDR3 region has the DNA TGTGCCATCAGTGAGGGGGCGTTTTCCTACAATGAGCAGTTCTTC.

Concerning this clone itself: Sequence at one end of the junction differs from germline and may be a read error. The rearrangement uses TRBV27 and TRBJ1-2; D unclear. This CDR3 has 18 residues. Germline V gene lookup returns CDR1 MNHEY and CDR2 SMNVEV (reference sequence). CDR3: CASSLPTDRQVLPSPLHF. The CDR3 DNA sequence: TGTGCCAGCAGTTTACCGACCGATCGACAAGTTCTACCTTCTCCTCTTCACTTC.

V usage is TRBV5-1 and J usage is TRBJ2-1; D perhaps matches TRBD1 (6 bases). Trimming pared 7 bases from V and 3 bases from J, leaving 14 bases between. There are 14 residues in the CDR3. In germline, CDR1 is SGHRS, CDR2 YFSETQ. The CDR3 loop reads CASSQGPDYNEQFF. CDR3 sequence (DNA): TGCGCCAGCTCCCAGGGGCCCGACTACAATGAGCAGTTCTTC.

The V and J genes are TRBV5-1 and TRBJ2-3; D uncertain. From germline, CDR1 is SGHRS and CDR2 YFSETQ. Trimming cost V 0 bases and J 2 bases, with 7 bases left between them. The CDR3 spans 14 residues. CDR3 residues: CASSLGYNTDTQYF. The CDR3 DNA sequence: TGCGCCAGCAGCTTGGGGTACAACACAGATACGCAGTATTTT.

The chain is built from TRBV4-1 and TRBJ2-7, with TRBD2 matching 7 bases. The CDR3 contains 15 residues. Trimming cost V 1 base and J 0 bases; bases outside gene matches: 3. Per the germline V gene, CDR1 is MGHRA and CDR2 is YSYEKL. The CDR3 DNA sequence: TGCGCCAGCAGCCAAGCCGGGGGGAGCTCCTACGAGCAGTACTTC. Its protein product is CASSQAGGSSYEQYF.

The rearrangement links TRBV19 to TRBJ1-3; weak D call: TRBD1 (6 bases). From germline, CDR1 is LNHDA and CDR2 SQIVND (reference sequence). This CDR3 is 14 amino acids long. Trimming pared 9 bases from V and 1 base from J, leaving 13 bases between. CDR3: CARAPGESGNTIYF. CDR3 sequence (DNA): TGTGCCAGGGCCCCAGGGGAATCTGGAAACACCATATATTTT. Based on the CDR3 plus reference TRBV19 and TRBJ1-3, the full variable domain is DGGITQSPKYLFRKEGQNVTLSCEQNLNHDAMYWYRQDPGQGLRLIYYSQIVNDFQKGDIAEGYSVSREKKESFPLTVTSAQKNPTAFYLCARAPGESGNTIYFGEGSWLTVV.

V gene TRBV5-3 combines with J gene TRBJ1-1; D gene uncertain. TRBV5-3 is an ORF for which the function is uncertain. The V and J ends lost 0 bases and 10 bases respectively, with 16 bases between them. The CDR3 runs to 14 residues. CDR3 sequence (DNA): TGTGCCAGAAGCTTGGCCAGGCGCAAGTGTCGAGCTTTCTTT. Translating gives CARSLARRKCRAFF.

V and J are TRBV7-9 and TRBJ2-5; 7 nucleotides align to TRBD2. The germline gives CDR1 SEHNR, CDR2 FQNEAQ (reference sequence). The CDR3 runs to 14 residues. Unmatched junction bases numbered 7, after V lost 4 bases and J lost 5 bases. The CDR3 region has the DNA TGTGCCAGCAGCTATTTGACTAGCTCGGAGACCCAGTACTTC. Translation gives CASSYLTSSETQYF.

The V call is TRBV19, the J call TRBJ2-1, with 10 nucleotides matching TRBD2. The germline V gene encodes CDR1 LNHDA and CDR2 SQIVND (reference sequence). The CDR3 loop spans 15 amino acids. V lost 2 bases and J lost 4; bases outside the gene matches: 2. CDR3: CASSITSGKYNEQFF. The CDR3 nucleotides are TGTGCCAGTAGTATAACTAGCGGGAAGTACAATGAGCAGTTCTTC.

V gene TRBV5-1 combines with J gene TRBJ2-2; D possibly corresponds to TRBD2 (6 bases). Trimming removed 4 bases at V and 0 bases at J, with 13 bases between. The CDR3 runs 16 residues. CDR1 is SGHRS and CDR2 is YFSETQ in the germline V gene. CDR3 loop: CASSPFGTPNTGELFF. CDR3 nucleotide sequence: TGCGCCAGCAGCCCGTTCGGGACTCCGAACACCGGGGAGCTGTTTTTT.

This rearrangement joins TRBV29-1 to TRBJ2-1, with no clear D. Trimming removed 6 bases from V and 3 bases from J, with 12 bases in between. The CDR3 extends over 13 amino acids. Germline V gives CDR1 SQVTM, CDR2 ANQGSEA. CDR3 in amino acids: CSVVGGGYNEQFF. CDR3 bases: TGCAGCGTCGTCGGCGGCGGCTACAATGAGCAGTTCTTC.

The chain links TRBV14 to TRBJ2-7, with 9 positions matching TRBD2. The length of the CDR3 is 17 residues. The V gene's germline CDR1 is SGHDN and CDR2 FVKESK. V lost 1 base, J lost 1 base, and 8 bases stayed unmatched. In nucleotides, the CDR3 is TGTGCCAGCAGCCAAGGCCCACTAAGCGGGAGGTCCTACGAGCAGTACTTC. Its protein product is CASSQGPLSGRSYEQYF.

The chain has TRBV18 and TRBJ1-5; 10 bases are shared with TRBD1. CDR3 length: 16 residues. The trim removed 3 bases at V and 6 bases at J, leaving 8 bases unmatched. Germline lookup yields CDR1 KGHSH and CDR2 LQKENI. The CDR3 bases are TGTGCCAGCTCACCGCGGACAGGGGGTACGGCTCAGCCCCAGCATTTT. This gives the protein CASSPRTGGTAQPQHF.

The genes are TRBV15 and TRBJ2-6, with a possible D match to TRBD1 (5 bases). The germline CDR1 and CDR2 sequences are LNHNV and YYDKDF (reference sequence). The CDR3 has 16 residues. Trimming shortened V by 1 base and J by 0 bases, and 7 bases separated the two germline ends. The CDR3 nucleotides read TGTGCCACCAGCAGAGGGGGCCCCTCTGGGGCCAACGTCCTGACTTTC. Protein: CATSRGGPSGANVLTF.

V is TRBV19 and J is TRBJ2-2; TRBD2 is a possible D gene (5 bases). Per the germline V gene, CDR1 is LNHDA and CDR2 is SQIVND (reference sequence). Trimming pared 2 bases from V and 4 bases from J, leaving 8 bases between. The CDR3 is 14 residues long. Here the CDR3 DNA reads TGTGCCAGTAGTATAACGGCGGGCACCGGGGAGCTGTTTTTT. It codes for CASSITAGTGELFF.

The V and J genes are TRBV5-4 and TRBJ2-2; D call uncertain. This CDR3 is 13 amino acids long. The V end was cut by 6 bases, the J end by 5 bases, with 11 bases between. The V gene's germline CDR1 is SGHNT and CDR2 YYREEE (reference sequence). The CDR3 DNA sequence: TGTGCCAGCACCTCAACGAGGACCGGGGAGCTGTTTTTT. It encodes CASTSTRTGELFF. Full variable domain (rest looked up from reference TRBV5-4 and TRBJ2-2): ETGVTQSPTHLIKTRGQQVTLRCSSQSGHNTVSWYQQALGQGPQFIFQYYREEENGRGNFPPRFSGLQFPNYSSELNVNALELDDSALYLCASTSTRTGELFFGEGSRLTVL.

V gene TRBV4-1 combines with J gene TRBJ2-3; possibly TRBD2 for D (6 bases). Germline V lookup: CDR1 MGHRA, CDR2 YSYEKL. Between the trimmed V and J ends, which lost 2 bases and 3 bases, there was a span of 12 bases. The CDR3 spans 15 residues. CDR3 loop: CASSQPTGGTDTQYF. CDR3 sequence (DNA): TGCGCCAGCAGCCAACCCACCGGGGGAACAGATACGCAGTATTTT.

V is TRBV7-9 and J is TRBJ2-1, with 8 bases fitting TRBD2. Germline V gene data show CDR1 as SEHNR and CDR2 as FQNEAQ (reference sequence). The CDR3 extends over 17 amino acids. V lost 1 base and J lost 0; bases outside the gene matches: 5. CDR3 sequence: CASSLVGAGGSYNEQFF. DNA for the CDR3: TGTGCCAGCAGCTTAGTCGGCGCGGGGGGCTCCTACAATGAGCAGTTCTTC.

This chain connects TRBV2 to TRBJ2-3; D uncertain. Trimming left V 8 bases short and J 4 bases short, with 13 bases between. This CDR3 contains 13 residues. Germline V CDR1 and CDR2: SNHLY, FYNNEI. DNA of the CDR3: TGTGCCAGCTCTATGGAGAACCCAGATACGCAGTATTTT. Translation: CASSMENPDTQYF.

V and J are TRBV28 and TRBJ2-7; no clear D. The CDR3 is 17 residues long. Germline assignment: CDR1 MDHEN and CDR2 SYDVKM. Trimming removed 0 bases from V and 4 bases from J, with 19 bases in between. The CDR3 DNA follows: TGTGCCAGCAGTTTATGGAACTTGTACAGCCAAAGGTACGAGCAGTACTTC. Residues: CASSLWNLYSQRYEQYF.

Written as DNA, the CDR3 is TGTGCCAGCAGCTTGCCTCAGGGGGCTGTTCGGTATGGCTACACCTTC. This translates into CASSLPQGAVRYGYTF. This chain joins TRBV5-4 and TRBJ1-2, with 8 bases lining up with TRBD1. The CDR3 loop spans 16 amino acids. Trimming cost V 1 base and J 5 bases; bases outside gene matches: 10. Germline V gene sequence: CDR1 SGHNT, CDR2 YYREEE (reference sequence).

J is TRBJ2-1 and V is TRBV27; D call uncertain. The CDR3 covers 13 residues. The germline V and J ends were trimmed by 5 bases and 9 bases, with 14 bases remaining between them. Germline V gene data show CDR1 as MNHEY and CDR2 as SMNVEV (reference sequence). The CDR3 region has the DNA TGTGCCAGCAGTCCCCTCGGAGTAAGTGAGCAGTTCTTC. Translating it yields CASSPLGVSEQFF.

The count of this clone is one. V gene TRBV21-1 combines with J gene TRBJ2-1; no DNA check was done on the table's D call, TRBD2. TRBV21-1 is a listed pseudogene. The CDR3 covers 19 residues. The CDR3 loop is CASSKVGCEEGGIYNEQFF. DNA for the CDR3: TGTGCCAGCAGCAAAGTCGGCTGTGAGGAGGGGGGGATATACAATGAGCAGTTCTTC.

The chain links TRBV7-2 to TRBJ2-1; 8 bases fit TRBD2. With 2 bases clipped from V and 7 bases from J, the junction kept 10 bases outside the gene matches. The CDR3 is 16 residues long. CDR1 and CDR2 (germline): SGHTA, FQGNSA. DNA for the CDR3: TGTGCCAGCAGCTTATCGTTAAGCGGGAGCCATAATGAGCAGTTCTTC. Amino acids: CASSLSLSGSHNEQFF.

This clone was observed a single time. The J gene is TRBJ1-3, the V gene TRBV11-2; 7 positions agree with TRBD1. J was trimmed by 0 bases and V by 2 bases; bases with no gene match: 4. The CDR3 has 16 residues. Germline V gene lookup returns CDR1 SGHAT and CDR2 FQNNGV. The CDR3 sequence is CASSLLTGDSGNTIYF. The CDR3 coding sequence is TGTGCCAGCAGCTTACTAACAGGGGACTCTGGAAACACCATATATTTT.

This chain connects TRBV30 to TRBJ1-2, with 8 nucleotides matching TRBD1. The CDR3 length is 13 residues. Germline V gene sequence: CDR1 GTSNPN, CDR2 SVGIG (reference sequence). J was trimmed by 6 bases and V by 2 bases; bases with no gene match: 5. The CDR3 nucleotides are TGTGCCTGGAGTCGGACAGGGCACGATGGCTACACCTTC. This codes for CAWSRTGHDGYTF.

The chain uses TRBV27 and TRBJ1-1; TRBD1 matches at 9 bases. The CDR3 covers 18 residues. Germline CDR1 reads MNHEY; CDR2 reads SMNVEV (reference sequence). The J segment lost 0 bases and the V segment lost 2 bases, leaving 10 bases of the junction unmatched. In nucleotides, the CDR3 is TGTGCCAGCAGTTTAAGGGGGACAGGGTCAGGGGTGAACACTGAAGCTTTCTTT. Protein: CASSLRGTGSGVNTEAFF.

CDR3 sequence reads: CASSYNPGVYGYTF. The CDR3 DNA is TGTGCCAGCAGTTACAACCCGGGGGTCTATGGCTACACCTTC. The genes are TRBV6-5 and TRBJ1-2; weak D call: TRBD1 (5 bases). The CDR3 is 14 residues long. The V gene lost 2 bases and the J gene lost 4 bases, with 11 bases spanning the gap. The germline V gene encodes CDR1 MNHEY and CDR2 SVGAGI.